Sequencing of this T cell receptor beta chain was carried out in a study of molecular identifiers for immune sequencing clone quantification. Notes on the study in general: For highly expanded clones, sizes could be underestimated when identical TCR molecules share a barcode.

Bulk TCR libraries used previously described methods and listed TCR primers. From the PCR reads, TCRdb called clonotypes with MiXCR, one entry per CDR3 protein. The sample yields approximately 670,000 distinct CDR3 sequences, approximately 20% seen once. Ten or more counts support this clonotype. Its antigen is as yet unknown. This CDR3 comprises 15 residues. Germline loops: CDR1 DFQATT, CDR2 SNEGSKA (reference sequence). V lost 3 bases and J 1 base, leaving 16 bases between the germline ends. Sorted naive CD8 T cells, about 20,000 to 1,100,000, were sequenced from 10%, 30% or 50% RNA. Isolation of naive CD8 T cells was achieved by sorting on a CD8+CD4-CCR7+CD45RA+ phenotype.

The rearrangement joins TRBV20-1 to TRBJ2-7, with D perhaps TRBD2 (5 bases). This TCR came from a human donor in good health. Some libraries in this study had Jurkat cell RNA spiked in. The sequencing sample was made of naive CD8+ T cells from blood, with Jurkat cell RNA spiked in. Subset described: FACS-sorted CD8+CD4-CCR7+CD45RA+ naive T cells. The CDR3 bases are TGCAGTGCTAGTGCTACCGGGGTACCGTCCTACGAGCAGTACTTC. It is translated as CSASATGVPSYEQYF.